The rows below give T cell receptor beta chains drawn from one sample of a study of post-analysis software for immune sequencing data. TCRdb independently ran MiXCR on the PCR reads; one entry per CDR3 protein. The repertoire consists of 160,000 or so distinct CDR3 sequences, with roughly 35% occurring once and the leading ten covering 25% to 35%. The sample here was blood, taken after autologous hematopoietic stem cell transplantation. These receptors all come from a girl between 5 and 17 years old with multiple sclerosis. CDR3s include the opening cysteine and the closing phenylalanine or tryptophan. Fields, in order: J gene, D gene, clone size, V gene, CDR3 DNA, CDR3 protein. The D gene is left open where the match is weak. Size values are once, few and many counts, or a class for expanded clones, and some rows have none.

TRBJ2-5 | TRBD2 | . | TRBV19 | TGTGCCAGTAGTAAGGCTAGCGGAGGGCAAGAGACCCAGTACTTC | CASSKASGGQETQYF
TRBJ2-5 | TRBD2 | . | TRBV12-5 | TGTGCTAGTGGTTTGGAATCATCCGGGACTAGCATATTGGGCAATGAGCAGTACTTC | CASGLESSGTSILGNEQYF
TRBJ2-7 | TRBD1 | . | TRBV7-6 | TGTGCCAGCAGCTTAGAAGCTGGACAGGGAACCTACGAGCAGTACTTC | CASSLEAGQGTYEQYF
TRBJ2-7 | TRBD1 | . | TRBV7-3 | TGTGCCAGCAGTAAAACAGGGGGACCTTACGAGCAGTACTTC | CASSKTGGPYEQYF
TRBJ2-3 | . | few | TRBV10-3 | TGTGCTACTAACGGCGGGAACACAGATACGCAGTATTTT | CATNGGNTDTQYF
TRBJ2-3 | . | few | TRBV29-1 | TGCAGCGTTGCAACGACAGGCTACCAGTATTTT | CSVATTGYQYF
TRBJ2-1 | . | few | TRBV3-1 | TGTGCCAGCAGCCAAGATTCCGCTAGCAAGCAGTTCTTC | CASSQDSASKQFF
TRBJ2-3 | TRBD2 | few | TRBV25-1 | TGTGCCAGCAGTACACTAGCGGGAGAGGTGGATACGCAGTATTTT | CASSTLAGEVDTQYF
TRBJ2-5 | TRBD2 | . | TRBV19 | TGTGCCAGTAGTTCTGGGACTAGCGGGAACCAAGAGACCCAGTACTTC | CASSSGTSGNQETQYF
TRBJ2-7 | TRBD2 | few | TRBV20-1 | TGCAGTGATTCCCCTAGCGGGAGAATGGAATCCACCTACGAGCAGTACTTC | CSDSPSGRMESTYEQYF
TRBJ2-7 | . | few | TRBV18 | TGTGCCAGCTCACCGGGATCCGGGGGCGAGCAGTACTTC | CASSPGSGGEQYF
TRBJ1-1 | . | . | TRBV30 | TGTGCCTCCTCAAGGGGAGAATCGCACGAAGCTTTCTTT | CASSRGESHEAFF
TRBJ2-7 | TRBD1 | . | TRBV7-9 | TGTGCCAGCAGCCTAGCGGACAGGGGGCACGAGCAGTACTTC | CASSLADRGHEQYF
TRBJ2-5 | . | many | TRBV6-6 | TGTGCCAGCAGTGCTGAGGAGACCCAGTACTTC | CASSAEETQYF
TRBJ2-7 | TRBD2 | . | TRBV6-2/TRBV6-3 | TGTGCCAGCAGTTACCCGGGACTAGCGGGATGGTCCTACGAGCAGTACTTC | CASSYPGLAGWSYEQYF
TRBJ2-1 | TRBD2 | . | TRBV9 | TGTGCCAGCGGCGCTTGGACTAGCTCCTACAATGAGCAGTTCTTC | CASGAWTSSYNEQFF
TRBJ2-6 | . | . | TRBV4-1 | TGCGCCAGCAGCCAAGATCCGACCTCTGGGGCCAACGTCCTGACTTTC | CASSQDPTSGANVLTF
TRBJ1-2 | . | . | TRBV28 | TGTGCCAGCAGACCGACGGACACCTTCTATGGCTACACCTTC | CASRPTDTFYGYTF
TRBJ1-6 | . | . | TRBV6-5 | TGTGCCAGCAGTTACTCGAGAGGTTCACCCCCCCACTTT | CASSYSRGSPPHF
TRBJ2-2 | TRBD1 | . | TRBV7-2 | TGTGCCAGCAGCTTAGCTCCGGGACAGGGGGGCGCTGGGCTGTTTTTT | CASSLAPGQGGAGLFF
TRBJ2-1 | . | few | TRBV10-3 | TGTGCCATCAGGGCCAGCCCTTTGGGGAATGAGCAGTTCTTC | CAIRASPLGNEQFF
TRBJ2-5 | TRBD1 | . | TRBV9 | TGTGCCAGCAGCGGGAGGACAGGGATCACCCAGTACTTC | CASSGRTGITQYF
TRBJ2-1 | TRBD2 | few | TRBV7-8 | TGTGCCAGCAGCTTAGGGCTGAGCGGGATCGTCTACAATGAGCAGTTCTTC | CASSLGLSGIVYNEQFF
TRBJ1-2 | . | . | TRBV7-8 | TGTGCCAGCAGCTTAGTAAACCCGGGAGGGGGTAAAGCTAACTATGGCTACACCTTC | CASSLVNPGGGKANYGYTF
TRBJ2-7 | . | . | TRBV7-2 | TGTGCCAGCAGCACAAGCCAAGGGGGGTACGAGCAGTACTTC | CASSTSQGGYEQYF
TRBJ2-1 | . | few | TRBV15 | TGTGCCACCAGCAGAGTCCCACCCCATGAGCAGTTCTTC | CATSRVPPHEQFF
TRBJ1-1 | . | many | TRBV20-1 | TGCAGTGCGATTCTAAGGAGGGCCCGCACTGAAGCTTTCTTT | CSAILRRARTEAFF
TRBJ2-7 | TRBD1 | few | TRBV9 | TGTGCCAGCAGCGTAGGGGACAGGGATCCCGAGCAGTACTTC | CASSVGDRDPEQYF